This entry lists 2 T cell receptor beta chains sequenced from one sample in a study of blood T cells in healthy people across ages. Primed by a sample-barcoded 5' primer and a J-beta primer mix, a second PCR proceeded for about 6 to 12 cycles. TCRdb re-derived calls from the 5' RACE reads in MiXCR, one entry per CDR3 protein. The table has some 900,000 distinct CDR3 sequences, around 30% seen once. Sequenced sample: blood. These TCRs come from a woman aged 80 or older in good health.

The chain couples TRBV2 to TRBJ1-1; no definite D call. Germline V CDR1 and CDR2: SNHLY, FYNNEI. V was clipped by 4 bases and J by 1 base, with 16 bases between them. The CDR3 has 16 amino acids. CDR3 nucleotide sequence: TGTGCCAGCAGTGGTCAAGGTTCACAGACGAACACTGAAGCTTTCTTT. This sequence encodes CASSGQGSQTNTEAFF.

This chain connects TRBV2 to TRBJ1-4, with D uncertain. V was clipped by 11 bases and J by 4 bases, with 11 bases between them. The CDR3 extends over 12 amino acids. The V gene's germline CDR1 is SNHLY and CDR2 FYNNEI. In DNA form, the CDR3 reads TGTGCCTGGGCAGGAATTAATGAAAAACTGTTTTTT. As protein: CAWAGINEKLFF.